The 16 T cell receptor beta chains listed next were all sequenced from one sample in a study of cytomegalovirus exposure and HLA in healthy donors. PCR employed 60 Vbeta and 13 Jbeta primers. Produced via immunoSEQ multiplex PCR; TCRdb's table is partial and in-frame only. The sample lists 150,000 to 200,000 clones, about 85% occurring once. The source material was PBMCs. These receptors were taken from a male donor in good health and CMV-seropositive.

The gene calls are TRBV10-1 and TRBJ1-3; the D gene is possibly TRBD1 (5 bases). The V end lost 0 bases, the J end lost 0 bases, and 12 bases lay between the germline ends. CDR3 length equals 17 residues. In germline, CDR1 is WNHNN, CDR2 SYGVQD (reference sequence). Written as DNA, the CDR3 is TGCGCCAGCAGTGAGTCGTCGCGACAGAGCTCTGGAAACACCATATATTTT. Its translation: CASSESSRQSSGNTIYF.

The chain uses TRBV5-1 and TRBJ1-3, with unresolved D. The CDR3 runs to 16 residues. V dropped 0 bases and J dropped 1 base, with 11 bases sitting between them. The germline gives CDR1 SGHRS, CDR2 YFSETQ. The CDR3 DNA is TGCGCCAGCAGCTTGGGAGGGTTGTCGTCTGGAAACACCATATATTTT. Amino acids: CASSLGGLSSGNTIYF.

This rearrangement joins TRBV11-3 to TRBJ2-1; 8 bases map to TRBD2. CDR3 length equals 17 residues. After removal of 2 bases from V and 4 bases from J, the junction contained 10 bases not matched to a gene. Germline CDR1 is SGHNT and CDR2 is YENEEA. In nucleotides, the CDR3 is TGTGCCAGCAGCTTAATTTCGGGTAGCGGGGTATACAATGAGCAGTTCTTC. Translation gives CASSLISGSGVYNEQFF.

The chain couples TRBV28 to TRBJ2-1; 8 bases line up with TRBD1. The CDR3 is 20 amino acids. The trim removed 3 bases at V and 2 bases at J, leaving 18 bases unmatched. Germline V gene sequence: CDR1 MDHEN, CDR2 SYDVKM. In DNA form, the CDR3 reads TGTGCCAGCAGTTTTCCCATCGGACAGGGTCAGACGGGAGCCTACAATGAGCAGTTCTTC. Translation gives CASSFPIGQGQTGAYNEQFF.

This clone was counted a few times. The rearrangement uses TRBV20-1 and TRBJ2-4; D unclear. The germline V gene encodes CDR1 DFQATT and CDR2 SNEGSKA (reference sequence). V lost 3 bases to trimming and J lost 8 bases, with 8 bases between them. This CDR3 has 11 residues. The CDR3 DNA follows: TGCAGTGCTAGTTCCCCGGACATTCAGTACTTC. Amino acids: CSASSPDIQYF.

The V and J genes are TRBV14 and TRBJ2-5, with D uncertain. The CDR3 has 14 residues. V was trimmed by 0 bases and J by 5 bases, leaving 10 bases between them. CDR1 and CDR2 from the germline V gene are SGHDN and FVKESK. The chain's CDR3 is CASSQEAPWETQYF. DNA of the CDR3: TGTGCCAGCAGCCAAGAGGCCCCCTGGGAGACCCAGTACTTC.

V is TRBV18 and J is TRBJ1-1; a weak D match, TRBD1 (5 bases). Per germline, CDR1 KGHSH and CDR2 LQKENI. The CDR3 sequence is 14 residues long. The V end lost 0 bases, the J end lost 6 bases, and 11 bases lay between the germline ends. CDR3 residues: CASSPPDLRAEAFF. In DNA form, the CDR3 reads TGTGCCAGCTCACCACCGGATCTCAGGGCTGAAGCTTTCTTT.

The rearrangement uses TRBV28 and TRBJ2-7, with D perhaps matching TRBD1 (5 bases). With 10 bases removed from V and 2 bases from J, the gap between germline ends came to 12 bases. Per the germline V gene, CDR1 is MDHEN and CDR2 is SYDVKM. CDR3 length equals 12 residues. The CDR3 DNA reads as TGTGCCACCTCGACAGTTCCCTACGAGCAGTACTTC. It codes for CATSTVPYEQYF.

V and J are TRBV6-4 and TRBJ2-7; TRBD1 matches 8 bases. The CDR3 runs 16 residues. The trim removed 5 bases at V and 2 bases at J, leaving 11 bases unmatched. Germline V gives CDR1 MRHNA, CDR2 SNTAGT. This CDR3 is CASSYPLGTGTYEQYF. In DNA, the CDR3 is TGTGCCAGCAGTTACCCTCTTGGGACAGGTACCTACGAGCAGTACTTC.

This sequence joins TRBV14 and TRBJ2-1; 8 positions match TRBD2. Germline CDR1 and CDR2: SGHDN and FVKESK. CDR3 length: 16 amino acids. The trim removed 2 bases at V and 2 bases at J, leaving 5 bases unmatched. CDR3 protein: CASSQLSGRTYNEQFF. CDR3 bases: TGTGCCAGCAGCCAACTAAGCGGGAGAACCTACAATGAGCAGTTCTTC.

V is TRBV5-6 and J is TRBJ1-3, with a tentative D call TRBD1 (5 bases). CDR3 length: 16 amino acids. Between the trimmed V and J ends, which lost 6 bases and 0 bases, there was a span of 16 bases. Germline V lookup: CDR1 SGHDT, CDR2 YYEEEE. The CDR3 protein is CASTSLQVFSGNTIYF. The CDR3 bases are TGTGCCAGCACCTCTCTACAGGTATTCTCTGGAAACACCATATATTTT.

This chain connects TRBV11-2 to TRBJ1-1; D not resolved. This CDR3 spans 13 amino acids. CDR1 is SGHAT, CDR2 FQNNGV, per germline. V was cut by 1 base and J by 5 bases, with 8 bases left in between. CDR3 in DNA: TGTGCCAGCAGCTTAGTTGCCGGGACTGAAGCTTTCTTT. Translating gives CASSLVAGTEAFF.

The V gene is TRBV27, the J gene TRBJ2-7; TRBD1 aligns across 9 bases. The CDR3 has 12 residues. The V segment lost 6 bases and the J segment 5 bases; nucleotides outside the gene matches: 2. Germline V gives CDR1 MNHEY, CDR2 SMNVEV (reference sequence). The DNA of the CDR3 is TGTGCCAGCAGACAGGGGGCCCACGAGCAGTACTTC. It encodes CASRQGAHEQYF.

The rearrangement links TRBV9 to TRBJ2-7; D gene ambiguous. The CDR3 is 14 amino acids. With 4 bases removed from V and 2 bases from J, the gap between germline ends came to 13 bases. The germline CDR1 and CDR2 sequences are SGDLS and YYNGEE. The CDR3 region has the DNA TGTGCCAGCAGCCCCGAAGCACTTCCCTACGAGCAGTACTTC. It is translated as CASSPEALPYEQYF. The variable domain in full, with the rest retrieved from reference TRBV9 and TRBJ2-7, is DSGVTQTPKHLITATGQRVTLRCSPRSGDLSVYWYQQSLDQGLQFLIQYYNGEERAKGNILERFSAQQFPDLHSELNLSSLELGDSALYFCASSPEALPYEQYFGPGTRLTVT.

The chain's CDR3 is CASSLGLAGGETQYF. DNA for the CDR3: TGCGCCAGCAGCCTAGGACTAGCGGGAGGGGAGACCCAGTACTTC. The V call is TRBV5-1, the J call TRBJ2-5, with 15 bases lining up with TRBD2. Germline V gives CDR1 SGHRS, CDR2 YFSETQ. J was trimmed by 5 bases and V by 4 bases; bases with no gene match: 3. The CDR3 loop spans 15 amino acids.

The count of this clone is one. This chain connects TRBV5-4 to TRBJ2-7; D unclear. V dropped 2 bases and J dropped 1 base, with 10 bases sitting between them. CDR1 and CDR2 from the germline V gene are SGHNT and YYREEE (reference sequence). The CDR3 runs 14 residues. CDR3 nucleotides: TGTGCCAGCAGCTTTAAAGGAGCTTCCTACGAGCAGTACTTC. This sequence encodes CASSFKGASYEQYF.